Given below is one TCR beta chain in context. These data belong to a study of CD8 T cells in Susac syndrome. Study overall: Within the sequenced group of Susac syndrome patients, roughly six showed active disease and 8 or 9 were in remission.

CD8+ and CD4+ T cells taken from blood had their TCR beta sequenced. The V and J ends lost 7 bases and 3 bases, in that order; junction bases with no gene match: 6. The germline V gene encodes CDR1 MNHEY and CDR2 SMNVEV (reference sequence). The CDR3 length is 14 residues. Reverse transcription of 0.5 to 1 ug RNA was performed with random hexamers. With immunoSEQ multiplex PCR, TCR beta CDR3 was amplified across 54 Vbeta and 13 Jbeta. TCRdb used MiXCR to reprocess the immunoSEQ multiplex PCR reads, holding one entry per CDR3 protein. The top ten hold 0.085% to 0.09% of the sample, which has fewer than 200,000 distinct CDR3 sequences, around nine tenths seen once.

J is TRBJ2-3 and V is TRBV27; 8 bases align to TRBD2. Sequencing input: CD4+ T cells from PBMCs. The sequence was obtained from a human donor with Susac syndrome. CDR3: CASKDRGGTDTQYF. The CDR3 DNA reads TGTGCCAGCAAAGACCGCGGGGGGACAGATACGCAGTATTTT.